This T cell receptor (beta chain) is drawn from a study of blood T cell repertoires in COVID-19. Using immunoSEQ multiplex PCR, the repertoire was profiled, and TCRdb retains in-frame clones only, with some absent. The sample shows some 180,000 clones, 80% to 90% of them seen only once. This clone was found a few times. The CDR3 has 14 residues. Germline V gene lookup returns CDR1 SGHAT and CDR2 FQNNGV. With 1 base removed from V and 10 bases from J, the gap between germline ends came to 11 bases. Patients at the Seattle site were enrolled during active infection and followed longitudinally. This chain joins TRBV11-2 and TRBJ1-6; D is ambiguous. Sequenced material: peripheral blood. The sequence was obtained from a woman in her thirties or forties with COVID-19, enrolled during active disease. CDR3 coding DNA: TGTGCCAGCAGCTTAGGGGTTGGGGAGTCACCCCTCCACTTT. Protein: CASSLGVGESPLHF.